This TCR beta chain appears in the sequencing data of a study of monozygotic twins with inflammatory bowel disease. Study results and caveats: T cell subtypes that differed could not be told apart.

TCRdb re-analyzed the 5' RACE reads; it lists each CDR3 protein once, without DNA. The sample table includes fewer than 550,000 distinct CDR3 sequences. CDR1 is KGHDR, CDR2 SFDVKD, per germline. The CDR3 loop spans 13 amino acids. On this clonotype itself: Its specificity is unknown.

The sequence was obtained from a human donor with ulcerative colitis or Crohn's disease, or a healthy co-twin of an affected twin (not recorded which). V usage is TRBV24-1 and J usage is TRBJ2-1. Material: blood. The CDR3 region is CATSDTSSNEQFF.